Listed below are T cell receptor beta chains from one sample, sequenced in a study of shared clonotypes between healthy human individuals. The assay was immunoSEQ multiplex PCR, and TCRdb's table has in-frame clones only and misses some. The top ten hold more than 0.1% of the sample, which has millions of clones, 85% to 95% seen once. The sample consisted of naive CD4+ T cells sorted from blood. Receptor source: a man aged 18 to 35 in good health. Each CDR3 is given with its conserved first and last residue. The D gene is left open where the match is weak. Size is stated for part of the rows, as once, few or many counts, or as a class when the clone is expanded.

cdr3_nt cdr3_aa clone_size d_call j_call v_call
TGTGCCAGCAGTGCCCGGACTAGCTCCCACGAGCAGTACTTC CASSARTSSHEQYF - TRBD2 TRBJ2-7 TRBV27
TGCGCCAGCAGCCAACGACTTACGGGACCGTTAAACTATGGCTACACCTTC CASSQRLTGPLNYGYTF - - TRBJ1-2 TRBV4-1
TGTGCCAGCAGCTCCAACAGGGGTTCCTACAATGAGCAGTTCTTC CASSSNRGSYNEQFF - TRBD1 TRBJ2-1 TRBV11-3
TGTGCCAGCAGCAGTAGACAGGGGGACGGCTACACCTTC CASSSRQGDGYTF - - TRBJ1-2 TRBV21-1
TGTGCCAGCAGCCCGACAGGGTCCGTCAATCAGCCCCAGCATTTT CASSPTGSVNQPQHF once TRBD1 TRBJ1-5 TRBV6-5
TGTGCCAGCAGCGTAGACGGGAGGGCCGGCTACAATGAGCAGTTCTTC CASSVDGRAGYNEQFF - TRBD2 TRBJ2-1 TRBV9
TGTGCCAGCTCTTCGACAGATAACACTGAAGCTTTCTTT CASSSTDNTEAFF once - TRBJ1-1 TRBV18
TGTGCCAGCAGTTACTCGATTAACGGAGAGACCCAGTACTTC CASSYSINGETQYF - - TRBJ2-5 TRBV6-5
TGTGCCAGCAGCCCTCGGCTCCGGACTAGCGGCCCCTACGAGCAGTACTTC CASSPRLRTSGPYEQYF - TRBD2 TRBJ2-7 TRBV7-2
TGCGCCAGCAGCTTGGGTTCAGTGAACACCGGGGAGCTGTTTTTT CASSLGSVNTGELFF - - TRBJ2-2 TRBV5-1
TGTGCCAGCAGCTTAGGCAATGAGCAGTTCTTC CASSLGNEQFF - - TRBJ2-1 TRBV11-3
TGTGCCAGCAGCCTCGGGCCAGGCTCCTACGAGCAGTACTTC CASSLGPGSYEQYF - - TRBJ2-7 TRBV7-3
TGTGCCAGCAGTTTACACGGGACAGGAATCACCGGGGAGCTGTTTTTT CASSLHGTGITGELFF once TRBD1 TRBJ2-2 TRBV28
TGTGCCATCAGTGAGTTTGCGGGATCCGGCGTAGGGACCCAGTACTTC CAISEFAGSGVGTQYF once - TRBJ2-5 TRBV10-3
TGTGCCAGCAGCTTCCCTCGGACAGGGGGCATGAACACTGAAGCTTTCTTT CASSFPRTGGMNTEAFF - TRBD1 TRBJ1-1 TRBV7-9
TGTGCCAGCAGTTCCGGACAGGGATACTACGAGCAGTACTTC CASSSGQGYYEQYF - TRBD1 TRBJ2-7 TRBV28
TGTGCCAGCAGACCTCATGGGACAGGGGTCTATGGCTACACCTTC CASRPHGTGVYGYTF once TRBD1 TRBJ1-2 TRBV6-5
TGTGCCAGCAGCTTGTTTCTTACTGCAGCGGATATCTACAATGAGCAGTTCTTC CASSLFLTAADIYNEQFF - - TRBJ2-1 TRBV5-4
TGTGCCAGCAGCTTAAAGGGCGGGAGTTTAGGGAACAATGAGCAGTTCTTC CASSLKGGSLGNNEQFF - TRBD2 TRBJ2-1 TRBV11-3
TGCGCCAGCAGCAGAGCAGCGGGGGGGCCGGATACGCAGTATTTT CASSRAAGGPDTQYF - TRBD2 TRBJ2-3 TRBV5-1
TGTGCCAGCAGTGCCCAGGACAGGAACACTGAAGCTTTCTTT CASSAQDRNTEAFF - - TRBJ1-1 TRBV2
TGCGCCAGCAGACGCGTCTCAGCGAACACTGAAGCTTTCTTT CASRRVSANTEAFF - - TRBJ1-1 TRBV5-1
TGTGCCTGGAGTGTAAATACTCAGCCCCAGCATTTT CAWSVNTQPQHF few - TRBJ1-5 TRBV30
TGTGCCAGCAGCTTCAGGGGGGTGTACGAGCAGTACTTC CASSFRGVYEQYF - - TRBJ2-7 TRBV7-9
TGTGCCTCAAGACTAGCGGGAGGAAACATTCAGTACTTC CASRLAGGNIQYF - TRBD2 TRBJ2-4 TRBV30
TGTGCCAGCAGTTTACACAGCCTAGGAGCTTTCTTT CASSLHSLGAFF - - TRBJ1-1 TRBV28
TGTGCCAGCAGCTTAGGGGAGAATGGGGAGACCCAGTACTTC CASSLGENGETQYF - - TRBJ2-5 TRBV13
TGTGCCAGCCTTTCCCAGGGGGCGAACTATGGCTACACCTTC CASLSQGANYGYTF - TRBD1 TRBJ1-2 TRBV6-5
TGTGCCAGTAGTATAGATAAACGGCTGAACACTGAAGCTTTCTTT CASSIDKRLNTEAFF - - TRBJ1-1 TRBV19
TGTGCCAGCAGTAGCGGACTAGGTCCAGCCACCGGGGAGCTGTTTTTT CASSSGLGPATGELFF - TRBD2 TRBJ2-2 TRBV2
TGTGCCAGCAGCTACACAGGGGTGGTTGGCTACACCTTC CASSYTGVVGYTF - TRBD1 TRBJ1-2 TRBV7-9
TGCAGCGTTGAGATCGGGGCAGGGGATTACAATGAGCAGTTCTTC CSVEIGAGDYNEQFF - - TRBJ2-1 TRBV29-1
TGTGCCAGCAGCGTAGACTACGGGAGCTACGAGCAGTACTTC CASSVDYGSYEQYF once - TRBJ2-7 TRBV9
TGTGCCAGCGGAAGAACAGGGGGACCAGATACGCAGTATTTT CASGRTGGPDTQYF - TRBD1 TRBJ2-3 TRBV7-9
TGTGCCAGCAGCAATAGCGGCGGAGTCGGGACCCAGTACTTC CASSNSGGVGTQYF - - TRBJ2-5 TRBV14
TGTGCCAGCAGTCTCAGGGGGCTAGGGGAGACCCAGTACTTC CASSLRGLGETQYF - TRBD1 TRBJ2-5 TRBV6-1
TGTGCCAGCAGCACCAGCGGGACTAGCGGGTACAATGAGCAGTTCTTC CASSTSGTSGYNEQFF - TRBD2 TRBJ2-1 TRBV9
TGTGCCAGCGGGTCGGTGGGAGCTGGGGCCAACGTCCTGACTTTC CASGSVGAGANVLTF - - TRBJ2-6 TRBV27
TGTGCCAGCAGCCAGCGGATAGGCTGGGTCACTGAAGCTTTCTTT CASSQRIGWVTEAFF once - TRBJ1-1 TRBV4-2
TGTGCCAGCAGTTTTCAGGGCAGGGCGGATCAGCCCCAGCATTTT CASSFQGRADQPQHF - - TRBJ1-5 TRBV27
TGTGCCAGCACCCAAGACACCCGGGGCTATGGCTACACCTTC CASTQDTRGYGYTF - - TRBJ1-2 TRBV21-1
TGCGCCAGCAGCTTTCGGGGGACAGGGAGCGAGGAGACCCAGTACTTC CASSFRGTGSEETQYF - TRBD1 TRBJ2-5 TRBV5-1
TGCGCCAGCAGCTTGGAGGGAATTAACTATGGCTACACCTTC CASSLEGINYGYTF - - TRBJ1-2 TRBV5-1
TGTGCCAGCTCATTGGGCAGCTCTAATGAAAAACTGTTTTTT CASSLGSSNEKLFF - - TRBJ1-4 TRBV18
TGCGCCAGCAGCACTGGACAGGGGGCGACCTACGAGCAGTACTTC CASSTGQGATYEQYF - TRBD1 TRBJ2-7 TRBV5-1
TGTGCCAGCAGTTCTCAAGAGACCCAGTACTTC CASSSQETQYF - - TRBJ2-5 TRBV6-6
TGTGCCAGTAGTATGGACAGGGTCTCTCAAAATCAGCCCCAGCATTTT CASSMDRVSQNQPQHF - TRBD1 TRBJ1-5 TRBV19
TGTGCCAGCAGCTTAGCGGGGACAGGGGGCTTACCCTACGAGCAGTACTTC CASSLAGTGGLPYEQYF - TRBD1 TRBJ2-7 TRBV7-9
TGCGCCAGCAGCCTAGTTCCGGGACTGACTAATGAAAAACTGTTTTTT CASSLVPGLTNEKLFF - - TRBJ1-4 TRBV4-1